A single sample is the source of the 5 T cell receptor beta chains below, sequenced in a study of T cell repertoires in cytomegalovirus infection. TCRdb reprocessed the reads via MiXCR and lists one record per CDR3 protein. Of about 160,000 distinct CDR3 sequences listed, about a sixth were seen once; the top ten hold roughly a sixth. Sequenced: CD8+ T cells from PBMCs. The receptors stem from a human donor in good health (CMV status not recorded). Some clones in this sample may be carry-over from other donors' samples.

This chain joins TRBV29-1 and TRBJ1-2; D is possibly TRBD1 (5 bases). The CDR3 is made up of 12 amino acids. The ends were cut back, 6 bases at V and 6 bases at J, with 14 bases in the middle. The germline V gene encodes CDR1 SQVTM and CDR2 ANQGSEA. This chain's CDR3 is CSVRGDEDGYTF. For the CDR3, the DNA is TGCAGCGTCCGAGGGGATGAGGATGGCTACACCTTC.

This clonotype was observed a handful of times. This chain uses TRBV6-2 or TRBV6-3 with TRBJ1-1; D is unresolved. The CDR3 has 13 amino acids. Germline-derived CDR1 and CDR2 are MNHEY and SVGEGT. Trimming took off 2 bases at V and 1 base at J, with 5 bases between the two ends. The CDR3 nucleotides read TGTGCCAGCAGTTACGGAGGGAACACTGAAGCTTTCTTT. Encoded protein: CASSYGGNTEAFF.

This rearrangement joins TRBV6-2 or TRBV6-3 to TRBJ1-1, with 7 nucleotides matching TRBD1. Trimming took 5 bases from V and 1 from J; bases not matched to a gene: 7. CDR3 size: 15 residues. Germline V gives CDR1 MNHEY, CDR2 SVGEGT. The CDR3 DNA reads TGTGCCAGCAGTACCACGACAGGGAAGAACACTGAAGCTTTCTTT. Translation gives CASSTTTGKNTEAFF.

This chain uses TRBV6-2 or TRBV6-3 with TRBJ1-1, with 7 bases fitting TRBD1. The CDR3 spans 14 residues. V shed 8 bases, J shed 4 bases, and the junction held 10 bases outside the gene matches. Per germline, CDR1 MNHEY and CDR2 SVGEGT. The CDR3 bases are TGTGCCAGCGGCTTGACAGGGTTGGGCACTGAAGCTTTCTTT. Its translation is CASGLTGLGTEAFF.

This clonotype was seen more than once but under ten times. CDR3 in DNA: TGTGCCAGCAGCTTCCCCCTCGGATCAGGCGAGCAGTACTTC. This sequence encodes CASSFPLGSGEQYF. The chain links TRBV5-6 to TRBJ2-7; D is unresolved. The V end was cut by 2 bases, the J end by 6 bases, with 15 bases between. Germline V gene data show CDR1 as SGHDT and CDR2 as YYEEEE. The CDR3 sequence is 14 residues long.